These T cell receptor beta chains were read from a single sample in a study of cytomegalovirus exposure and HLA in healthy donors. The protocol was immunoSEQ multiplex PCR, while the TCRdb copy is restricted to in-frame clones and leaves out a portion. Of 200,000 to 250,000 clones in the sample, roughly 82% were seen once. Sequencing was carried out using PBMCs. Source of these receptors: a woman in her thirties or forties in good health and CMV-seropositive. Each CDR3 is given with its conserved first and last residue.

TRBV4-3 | CASSHRGSEAFF
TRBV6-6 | CASSDRGGEETQYF
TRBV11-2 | CASSSGGAGWRTEAFF
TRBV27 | CASRGLANTDTQYF
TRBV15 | CATSRAPARETQYF
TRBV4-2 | CASSQSWNTEAFF
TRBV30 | CAWSVLERNSPLHF
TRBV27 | CASRPLGGGYTF
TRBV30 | CAWTGTVNSPLHF
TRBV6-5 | CASTRGGSYNEQFF